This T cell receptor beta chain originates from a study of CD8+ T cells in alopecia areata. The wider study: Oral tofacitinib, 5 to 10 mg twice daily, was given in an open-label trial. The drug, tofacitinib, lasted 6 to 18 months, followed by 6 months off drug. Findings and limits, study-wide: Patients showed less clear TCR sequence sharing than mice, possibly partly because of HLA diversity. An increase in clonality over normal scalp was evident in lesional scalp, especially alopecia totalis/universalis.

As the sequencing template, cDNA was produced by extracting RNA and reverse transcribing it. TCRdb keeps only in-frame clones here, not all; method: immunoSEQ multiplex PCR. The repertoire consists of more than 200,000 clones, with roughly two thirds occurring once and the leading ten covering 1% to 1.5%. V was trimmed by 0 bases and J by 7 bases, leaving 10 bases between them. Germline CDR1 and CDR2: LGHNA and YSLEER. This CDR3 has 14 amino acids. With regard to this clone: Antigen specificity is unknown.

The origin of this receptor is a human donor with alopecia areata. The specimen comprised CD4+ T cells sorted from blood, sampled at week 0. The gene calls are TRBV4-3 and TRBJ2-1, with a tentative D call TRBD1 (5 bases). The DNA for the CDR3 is TGCGCCAGCAGCCAAGATGGGGCTCGAAATGAGCAGTTCTTC. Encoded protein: CASSQDGARNEQFF.